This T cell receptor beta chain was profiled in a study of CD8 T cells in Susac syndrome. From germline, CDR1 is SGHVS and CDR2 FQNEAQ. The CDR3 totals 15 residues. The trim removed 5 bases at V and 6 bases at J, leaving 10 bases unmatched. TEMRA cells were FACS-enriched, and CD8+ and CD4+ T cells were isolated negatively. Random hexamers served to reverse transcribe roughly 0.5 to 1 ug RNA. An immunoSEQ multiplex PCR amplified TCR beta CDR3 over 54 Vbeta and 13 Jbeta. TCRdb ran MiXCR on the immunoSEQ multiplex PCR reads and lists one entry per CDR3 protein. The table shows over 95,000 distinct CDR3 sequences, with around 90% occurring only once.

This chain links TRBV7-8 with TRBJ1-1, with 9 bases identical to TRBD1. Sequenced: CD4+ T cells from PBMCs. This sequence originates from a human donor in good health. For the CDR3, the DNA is TGTGCCAGCAGCACGACGTGGACAGGGGAAGCTGAAGCTTTCTTT. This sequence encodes CASSTTWTGEAEAFF.